Detailed here is one T cell receptor (beta chain). CDR1 is SNHLY and CDR2 is FYNNEI in the germline V gene. The germline V and J ends were trimmed by 8 bases and 3 bases, with 13 bases remaining between them. The CDR3 length is 13 residues. This record belongs to a study of blood T cell repertoires in COVID-19. Study in general: COVID-19 samples, acute and convalescent, were from the United States, Italy and Spain.

Original processing methods: The assay estimated nucleated cells by amplifying reference gene primers. Using immunoSEQ multiplex PCR, the repertoire was profiled, and TCRdb retains in-frame clones only, with some absent. The D gene and trimming were derived from the DNA, and the V and J assignments and clone size from that table. This repertoire shows about 250,000 clones, about 91% found once; its top ten account for roughly 6%. Patients of the Seattle cohort, enrolled during active infection, were followed longitudinally. The sequenced material came from peripheral blood. The sequence was collected from a woman in her 30s with COVID-19, enrolled during active disease. The chain recombines TRBV2 with TRBJ1-2; D uncertain. Here the CDR3 reads CASLAGWDYGYTF. The CDR3 DNA is TGTGCCAGCTTGGCCGGGTGGGACTATGGCTACACCTTC.